This entry features one T cell receptor beta chain sequence. Assay used: immunoSEQ multiplex PCR; TCRdb lists only in-frame clones, some missing. The table shows a few hundred thousand clones, with under 90% occurring only once. This specimen comes from a study of blood T cell repertoires in COVID-19. The CDR3 length is 15 residues. V dropped 2 bases and J dropped 4; count of bases not matched to a gene: 7. Looked up from germline, CDR1 is SEHNR and CDR2 is FQNEAQ (reference sequence). The chain couples TRBV7-9 to TRBJ1-2; 7 bases agree with TRBD1. Sequenced: peripheral blood. This sequence originates from a man in his fifties or sixties with acute or convalescent COVID-19. The chain's CDR3 is CASSLMEWDSYGYTF. Here the CDR3 DNA reads TGTGCCAGCAGCTTAATGGAATGGGACAGCTATGGCTACACCTTC.